This T cell receptor (beta chain) was recorded in a study of cytomegalovirus exposure and HLA in healthy donors. Study-wide results and limits: Earlier analysis looked at TCR beta V segments, and most were productive about 87% or about 30% of the time. A few V segments could not be told apart, such as TRBV6-2 and TRBV6-3, and were left out. Analysis was performed later, and it showed HLA-associated TCR beta chains to be more clonally expanded than equally common others. TCR beta chains numbering more than 150 were designated cytomegalovirus-associated.

The PCR used 60 Vbeta and 13 Jbeta primers. TCRdb's copy holds only in-frame clones and misses some; the assay was immunoSEQ multiplex PCR. The sample holds 65,000 to 100,000 clones, 75% seen once. V was cut by 5 bases and J by 0 bases, with 11 bases left in between. The CDR3 is 14 residues long. CDR1 LNHNV and CDR2 YYDKDF come from the germline V gene (reference sequence). About this clone itself: What it binds is not known.

This chain links TRBV15 with TRBJ2-7; D perhaps matches TRBD2 (5 bases). The receptor comes from a man aged 40-55 years in good health and CMV-seronegative. Material for sequencing was PBMCs. The CDR3 sequence: CATSRTGSSYEQYF. CDR3 coding DNA: TGTGCCACCAGCCGGACGGGAAGCTCCTACGAGCAGTACTTC.